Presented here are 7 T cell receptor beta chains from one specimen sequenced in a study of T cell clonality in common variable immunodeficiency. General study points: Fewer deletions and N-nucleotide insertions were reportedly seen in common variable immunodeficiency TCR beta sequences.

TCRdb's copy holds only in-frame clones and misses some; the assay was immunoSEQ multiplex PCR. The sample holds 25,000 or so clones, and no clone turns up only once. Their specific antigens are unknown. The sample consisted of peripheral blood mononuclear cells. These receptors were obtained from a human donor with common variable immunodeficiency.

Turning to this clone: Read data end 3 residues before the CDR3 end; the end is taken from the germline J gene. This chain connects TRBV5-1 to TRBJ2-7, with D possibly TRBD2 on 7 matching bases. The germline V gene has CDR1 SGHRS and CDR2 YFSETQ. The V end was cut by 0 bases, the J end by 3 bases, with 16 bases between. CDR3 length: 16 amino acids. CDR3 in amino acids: CASSLEGGLANYEQYF. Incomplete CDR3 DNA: TGCGCCAGCAGCTTGGAGGGGGGGCTAGCGAACTACGAG.

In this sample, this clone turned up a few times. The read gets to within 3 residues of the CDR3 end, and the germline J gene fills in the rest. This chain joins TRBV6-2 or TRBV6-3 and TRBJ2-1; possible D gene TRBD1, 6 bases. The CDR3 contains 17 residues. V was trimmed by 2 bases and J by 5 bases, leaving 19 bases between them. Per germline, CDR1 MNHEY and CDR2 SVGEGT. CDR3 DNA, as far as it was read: TGTGCCAGCAGTTACAACACAGGGCCCGCGAAGAACAATGAG. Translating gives CASSYNTGPAKNNE. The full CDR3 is CASSYNTGPAKNNEQFF.

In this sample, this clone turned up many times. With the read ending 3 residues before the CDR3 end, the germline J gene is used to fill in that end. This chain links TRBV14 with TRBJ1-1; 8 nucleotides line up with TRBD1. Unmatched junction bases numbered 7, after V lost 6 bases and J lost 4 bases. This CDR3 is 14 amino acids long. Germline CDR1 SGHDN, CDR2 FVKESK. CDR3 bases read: TGTGCCAGCAGGCAGGGGGCGGTGGGCACTGAA. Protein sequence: CASRQGAVGTE. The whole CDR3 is CASRQGAVGTEAFF.

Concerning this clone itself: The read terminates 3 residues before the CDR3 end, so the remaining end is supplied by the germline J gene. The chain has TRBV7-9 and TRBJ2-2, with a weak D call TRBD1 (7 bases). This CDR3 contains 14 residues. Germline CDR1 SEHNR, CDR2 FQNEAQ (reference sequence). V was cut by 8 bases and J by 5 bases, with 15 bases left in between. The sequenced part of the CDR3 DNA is TGTGCCAGCGGAACAGGGGCGGGGACCGGGGAG. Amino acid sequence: CASGTGAGTGE. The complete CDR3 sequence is CASGTGAGTGELFF.

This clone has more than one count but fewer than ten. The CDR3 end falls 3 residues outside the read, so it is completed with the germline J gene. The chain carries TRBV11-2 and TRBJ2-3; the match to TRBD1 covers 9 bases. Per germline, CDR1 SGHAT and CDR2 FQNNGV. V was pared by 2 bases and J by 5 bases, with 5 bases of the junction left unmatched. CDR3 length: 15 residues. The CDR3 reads CASSLLDRGIDTQYF. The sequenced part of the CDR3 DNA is TGTGCCAGCAGCTTACTGGACAGGGGAATAGATACG.

The CDR3 reads CASSYRGEADTQYF. The sequenced part of the CDR3 DNA is TGTGCCAGCAGCTACAGGGGAGAGGCAGATACG. The chain joins TRBV11-3 to TRBJ2-3; TRBD1 matches 7 bases. The read gets to within 3 residues of the CDR3 end, and the germline J gene fills in the rest. Germline assignment: CDR1 SGHNT and CDR2 YENEEA. The CDR3 is 14 residues long. The V and J ends lost 4 bases and 4 bases, in that order; junction bases with no gene match: 5.

The covered CDR3 bases are TGTGCCAGCGGTAGACAGGGCGGC. Protein product: CASGRQGG. The whole CDR3 sequence is CASGRQGGYTF. The rearrangement joins TRBV2 to TRBJ1-2; 7 nucleotides agree with TRBD1. The read ends 3 residues early relative to the CDR3; the germline J gene fills the gap. The CDR3 loop spans 11 amino acids. Germline V gene sequence: CDR1 SNHLY, CDR2 FYNNEI.